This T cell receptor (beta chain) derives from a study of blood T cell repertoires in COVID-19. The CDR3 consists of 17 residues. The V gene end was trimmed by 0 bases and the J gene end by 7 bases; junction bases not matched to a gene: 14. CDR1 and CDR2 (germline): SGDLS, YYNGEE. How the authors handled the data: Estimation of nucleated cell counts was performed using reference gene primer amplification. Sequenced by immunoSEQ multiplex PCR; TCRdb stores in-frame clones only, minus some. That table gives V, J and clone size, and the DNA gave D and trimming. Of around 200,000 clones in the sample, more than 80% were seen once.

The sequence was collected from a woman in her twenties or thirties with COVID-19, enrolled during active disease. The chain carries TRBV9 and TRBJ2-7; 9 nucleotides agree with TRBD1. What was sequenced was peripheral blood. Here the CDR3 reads CASSVGGDRDPIREQYF. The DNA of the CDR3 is TGTGCCAGCAGCGTAGGTGGGGACAGGGACCCCATACGAGAGCAGTACTTC. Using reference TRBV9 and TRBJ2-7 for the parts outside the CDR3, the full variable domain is DSGVTQTPKHLITATGQRVTLRCSPRSGDLSVYWYQQSLDQGLQFLIQYYNGEERAKGNILERFSAQQFPDLHSELNLSSLELGDSALYFCASSVGGDRDPIREQYFGPGTRLTVT.